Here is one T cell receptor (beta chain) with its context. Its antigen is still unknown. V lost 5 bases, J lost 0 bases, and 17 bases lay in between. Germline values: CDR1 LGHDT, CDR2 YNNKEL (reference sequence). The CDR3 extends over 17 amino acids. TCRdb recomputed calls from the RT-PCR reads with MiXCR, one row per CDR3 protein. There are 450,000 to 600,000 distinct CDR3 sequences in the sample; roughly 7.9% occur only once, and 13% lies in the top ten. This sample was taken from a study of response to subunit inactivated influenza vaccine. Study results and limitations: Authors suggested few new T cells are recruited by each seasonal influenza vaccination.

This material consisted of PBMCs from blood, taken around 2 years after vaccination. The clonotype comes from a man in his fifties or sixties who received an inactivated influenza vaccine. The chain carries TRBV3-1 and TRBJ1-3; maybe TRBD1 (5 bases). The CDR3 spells CASSFHPQGSSGNTIYF. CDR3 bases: TGTGCCAGCAGCTTTCATCCTCAGGGCAGCTCTGGAAACACCATATATTTT.